Shown below are 4 T cell receptor beta chains from a single sample sequenced in a study of cytomegalovirus exposure and HLA in healthy donors. The PCR contained 60 Vbeta and 13 Jbeta primers. Some clones are missing from TCRdb's copy, which holds only in-frame ones; the method was immunoSEQ multiplex PCR. The top ten hold about 7% of the sample, which has around 130,000 clones, about 85% seen once. Sequencing was carried out using PBMCs. The receptors derive from a woman between 25 and 40 years old in good health and CMV-seropositive.

The chain has TRBV10-1 and TRBJ2-7; D gene ambiguous. This CDR3 has 12 amino acids. Between the trimmed V and J ends, which lost 3 bases and 9 bases, there was a span of 12 bases. The germline gives CDR1 WNHNN, CDR2 SYGVQD (reference sequence). The CDR3 DNA sequence: TGCGCCAGCAGTGACGACCCCGACATGCAGTACTTC. It yields the protein CASSDDPDMQYF.

The chain has TRBV6-5 and TRBJ1-3; D remains ambiguous. V was shortened by 0 bases and J by 0 bases, with 9 bases between the two germline ends. Germline V CDR1 and CDR2: MNHEY, SVGAGI. The CDR3 covers 16 residues. The chain's CDR3 is CASSYSGASSGNTIYF. The DNA for the CDR3 is TGTGCCAGCAGTTACTCGGGCGCGAGCTCTGGAAACACCATATATTTT.

This chain joins TRBV27 and TRBJ2-2; TRBD2 matches 7 bases. This CDR3 comprises 15 residues. The germline gives CDR1 MNHEY, CDR2 SMNVEV (reference sequence). The V and J ends lost 3 bases and 5 bases, in that order; junction bases with no gene match: 6. The CDR3 sequence is CASSLGVGGTGELFF. The CDR3 region has the DNA TGTGCCAGCAGTTTGGGGGTGGGAGGGACCGGGGAGCTGTTTTTT.

This clone was recorded once. This rearrangement joins TRBV10-3 to TRBJ2-5; D might be TRBD1 (6 bases). The CDR3 is made up of 14 amino acids. The germline V gene has CDR1 ENHRY and CDR2 SYGVKD. The V and J ends lost 5 bases and 4 bases respectively, with 14 bases between them. CDR3 coding DNA: TGTGCCATCAGTCCTCAGGGGCTGGGAGAGACCCAGTACTTC. Amino acids: CAISPQGLGETQYF.